The 21 T cell receptor beta chains in this list originate from one sample, sequenced in a study of blood T cells in healthy people across ages. Then a second PCR, running roughly 7 to 12 cycles, was carried out with a sample-barcoded 5' primer and a J-beta primer mix. From the 5' RACE reads, TCRdb called clonotypes with MiXCR, one entry per CDR3 protein. Altogether over 600,000 distinct CDR3 sequences are present, around 21% being singletons, with the ten largest covering roughly 3.6%. Sequencing was performed on blood. All receptors come from a man aged 65 to 85 in good health.

The sample holds a few counts of this clonotype. This chain joins TRBV12-3 or TRBV12-4 and TRBJ1-4; D gene uncertain. Trimming left V 6 bases short and J 3 bases short, with 14 bases between. The CDR3 contains 15 residues. The CDR3 region is CASRLQETPNEKLFF. The CDR3 bases are TGTGCCAGCAGGTTACAAGAGACACCTAATGAAAAACTGTTTTTT.

This chain connects TRBV9 to TRBJ2-1; TRBD2 agrees at 7 bases. The end of the DNA fits TRBJ2-5 better, so the J call may be wrong. Germline V CDR1 and CDR2: SGDLS, YYNGEE. This CDR3 has 15 residues. CDR3 amino acids: CASSTRLAEQETQYF. The CDR3 nucleotides are TGTGCCAGCAGCACCAGACTAGCAGAACAAGAGACCCAGTACTTC.

The chain carries TRBV28 and TRBJ1-6, with D perhaps TRBD1 (5 bases). Germline assignment: CDR1 MDHEN and CDR2 SYDVKM. This CDR3 spans 15 amino acids. Trimming shortened V by 7 bases and J by 9 bases, and 19 bases separated the two germline ends. This CDR3 is CASISAGTRGSPLHF. CDR3 sequence (DNA): TGTGCCAGCATCAGCGCGGGGACGCGGGGTTCACCCCTCCACTTT. Complete variable domain (other parts from reference TRBV28 and TRBJ1-6): DVKVTQSSRYLVKRTGEKVFLECVQDMDHENMFWYRQDPGLGLRLIYFSYDVKMKEKGDIPEGYSVSREKKERFSLILESASTNQTSMYLCASISAGTRGSPLHFGNGTRLTVT.

CDR3 in DNA: TGCAGTGCTAGCCCTCCAGGAGATAGCGCCAAAAACATTCAGTACTTC. This encodes CSASPPGDSAKNIQYF. The chain couples TRBV20-1 to TRBJ2-4; D not certain. CDR3 length equals 16 residues. V lost 3 bases, J lost 1 base, and 16 bases lay in between. Germline CDR1 reads DFQATT; CDR2 reads SNEGSKA (reference sequence).

The rearrangement joins TRBV7-9 to TRBJ1-2; TRBD1 matches 8 bases. The V segment lost 5 bases and the J segment 10 bases; nucleotides outside the gene matches: 12. Per germline, CDR1 SEHNR and CDR2 FQNEAQ (reference sequence). The length of the CDR3 is 14 residues. Here the CDR3 DNA reads TGTGCCAGCAGCCCCGGACAGGGATCGATGAACTACACCTTC. It specifies CASSPGQGSMNYTF.

This chain uses TRBV3-1 with TRBJ2-3, with a possible D match to TRBD2 (6 bases). This CDR3 contains 14 residues. Germline-derived CDR1 and CDR2 are LGHDT and YNNKEL (reference sequence). V lost 1 base and J 3 bases, leaving 8 bases between the germline ends. The CDR3 DNA reads as TGTGCCAGCAGCCAAGTAGCGGTGACAGATACGCAGTATTTT. It encodes CASSQVAVTDTQYF.

There are a few counts of this clonotype. J is TRBJ2-3 and V is TRBV9; D not resolved. The V and J ends lost 3 bases and 0 bases respectively, with 8 bases between them. CDR1 and CDR2 from the germline V gene are SGDLS and YYNGEE. CDR3 length: 14 amino acids. The CDR3 region is CASSGQTSTDTQYF. The CDR3 DNA reads TGTGCCAGCAGCGGTCAAACTAGCACAGATACGCAGTATTTT.

This clonotype occurred a few times. The rearrangement joins TRBV3-1 to TRBJ1-4, with D possibly being TRBD1 (6 bases). Germline V gives CDR1 LGHDT, CDR2 YNNKEL (reference sequence). The CDR3 has 14 amino acids. Trimming pared 3 bases from V and 8 bases from J, leaving 13 bases between. CDR3 DNA sequence: TGTGCCAGCAGCCATTTGTCAGGGGAGGAAAAACTGTTTTTT. Translated: CASSHLSGEEKLFF.

This sequence joins TRBV5-1 and TRBJ2-7, with 7 bases identical to TRBD1. There are 15 residues in the CDR3. Germline lookup yields CDR1 SGHRS and CDR2 YFSETQ. The trim removed 1 base at V and 3 bases at J, leaving 7 bases unmatched. Here the CDR3 reads CASSLITGDIYEQYF. DNA for the CDR3: TGCGCCAGCAGCTTGATCACAGGGGACATCTACGAGCAGTACTTC. Full variable domain (remainder filled in from reference TRBV5-1 and TRBJ2-7): KAGVTQTPRYLIKTRGQQVTLSCSPISGHRSVSWYQQTPGQGLQFLFEYFSETQRNKGNFPGRFSGRQFSNSRSEMNVSTLELGDSALYLCASSLITGDIYEQYFGPGTRLTVT.

This clonotype was recorded a few times. The rearrangement joins TRBV7-2 to TRBJ2-5; tentative D call: TRBD1 (8 bases). V shed 4 bases and J shed 2 bases, with 14 bases lying between them. Germline loops: CDR1 SGHTA, CDR2 FQGNSA. The CDR3 has 15 amino acids. In DNA form, the CDR3 reads TGTGCCAGCAGCTCACACAGGGGGGGGCAAGAGACCCAGTACTTC. Protein: CASSSHRGGQETQYF.

This clonotype was picked up a small number of times. The rearrangement joins TRBV6-2 or TRBV6-3 to TRBJ2-7; D is undetermined. V was shortened by 2 bases and J by 2 bases, with 7 bases between the two germline ends. Looked up from germline, CDR1 is MNHEY and CDR2 is SVGEGT. This CDR3 is built from 13 residues. The CDR3 spells CASSYVGPYEQYF. The CDR3 nucleotides are TGTGCCAGCAGTTACGTGGGTCCCTACGAGCAGTACTTC.

This clonotype has more than one count but fewer than ten. This chain joins TRBV11-2 and TRBJ1-4, with TRBD1 as a possible D gene (6 bases). The CDR3 is 16 residues long. V gave up 5 bases and J gave up 4 bases, with 17 bases separating them. Germline V gene data show CDR1 as SGHAT and CDR2 as FQNNGV. The CDR3 loop is CASSPPGGAYNEKLFF. DNA for the CDR3: TGTGCCAGCAGCCCGCCCGGGGGGGCCTATAATGAAAAACTGTTTTTT.

This chain connects TRBV10-3 to TRBJ2-7; 8 positions agree with TRBD1. Trimming at V came to 6 bases and at J to 11 bases, leaving 12 bases not matched to a gene. Per the germline V gene, CDR1 is ENHRY and CDR2 is SYGVKD. The CDR3 runs 13 residues. In nucleotides, the CDR3 is TGTGCCATCAGCGACAGGGGATCTTTTAGGGAGTACTTC. It specifies CAISDRGSFREYF.

At least ten counts were recorded for this clonotype. CDR3 DNA: TGTGCCAGTAGCTCTTACCGGGTCCTCAAATCGGGATATGAGCAGTTCTTC. Protein: CASSSYRVLKSGYEQFF. V and J are TRBV19 and TRBJ2-5; tentative D call: TRBD2 (5 bases). The J call is doubtful: the DNA matches TRBJ2-1 better. Germline values: CDR1 LNHDA, CDR2 SQIVND (reference sequence). CDR3 length: 17 amino acids.

V usage is TRBV5-1 and J usage is TRBJ2-7; D possibly matches TRBD1 or TRBD2 (6 bases each). CDR3 length equals 14 residues. Trimming left V 3 bases short and J 2 bases short, with 12 bases between. Germline CDR1 and CDR2: SGHRS and YFSETQ. DNA of the CDR3: TGCGCCAGCAGCTCGGGGGCTACCACCTACGAGCAGTACTTC. Translation: CASSSGATTYEQYF.

The rearrangement links TRBV28 to TRBJ1-2; D is perhaps TRBD1 (6 bases). The CDR3 spans 14 residues. The V gene lost 5 bases and the J gene lost 8 bases, with 18 bases spanning the gap. The germline CDR1 and CDR2 sequences are MDHEN and SYDVKM. CDR3 protein: CASSNRVSTTGYTF. The CDR3 nucleotides are TGTGCCAGCAGTAACAGGGTGAGCACCACCGGCTACACCTTC.

For the CDR3, the DNA is TGCAGCGCGTTGAGAGGGACAGGGCGAACCGAGCAGTACTTC. This gives the protein CSALRGTGRTEQYF. The chain links TRBV29-1 to TRBJ2-7, with 9 bases that match TRBD1. V was pared by 7 bases and J by 6 bases, with 13 bases of the junction left unmatched. The CDR3 runs 14 residues. Germline V lookup: CDR1 SQVTM, CDR2 ANQGSEA.

This rearrangement joins TRBV28 to TRBJ2-2; 10 bases match TRBD1. The J segment lost 2 bases and the V segment lost 4 bases, leaving 7 bases of the junction unmatched. This CDR3 contains 17 residues. CDR1 MDHEN and CDR2 SYDVKM come from the germline V gene. The CDR3 region has the DNA TGTGCCAGCAGTTCACCTGACAGGGGGCCAAACACCGGGGAGCTGTTTTTT. Protein sequence: CASSSPDRGPNTGELFF.

This clonotype was observed a few times. The genes are TRBV18 and TRBJ2-7; D is possibly TRBD1 (6 bases). The CDR3 covers 13 residues. The V end was cut by 1 base, the J end by 6 bases, with 10 bases between. CDR1 and CDR2 (germline): KGHSH, LQKENI. CDR3 region: CASSPRKGVEQYF. In DNA, the CDR3 is TGTGCCAGCTCACCACGCAAGGGGGTCGAGCAGTACTTC.

The chain recombines TRBV5-1 with TRBJ2-5, with TRBD2 matching 9 bases. The J call may be incorrect, as the DNA end agrees better with TRBJ2-7. Germline-derived CDR1 and CDR2 are SGHRS and YFSETQ. The CDR3 sequence is 16 residues long. This CDR3 reads CASRGSGSRYSYEQYF. CDR3 DNA: TGCGCCAGCCGGGGTAGCGGGAGTAGATATTCCTACGAGCAGTACTTC.

This clonotype was picked up a small number of times. CDR3 loop: CASSQDSSGRGISSYEQYF. In nucleotides, the CDR3 is TGCGCCAGCAGCCAAGACTCTAGCGGGAGGGGTATAAGCTCCTACGAGCAGTACTTC. The V gene is TRBV4-1, the J gene TRBJ2-7; 12 nucleotides align to TRBD2. V gave up 0 bases and J gave up 0 bases; unmatched junction bases: 9. CDR1 is MGHRA and CDR2 is YSYEKL in the germline V gene. This CDR3 comprises 19 residues.